What follows describes a single T cell receptor (beta chain). This clone was seen only a few times. Its antigen is unknown. Qualities for individual bases were not recorded, and no much larger clone is one base off. The record originates from a study of cytomegalovirus exposure and HLA in healthy donors (dated by TCRdb to the late 2010s). General notes on the study: According to an earlier analysis of around 600 of the donors, about 190 million T cells yielded some 110 million unique TCR beta sequences and less than 300 Gb of sequence data. An early release that covered about 640 HLA-typed donors contained about 300 gigabases of sequencing data and about 84 million unique TCR sequences. Of the 300 to 450 genotyped donors, approximately 80% fell in the genetic ancestry cluster associated with self-reported Caucasian donors. The study aimed to test whether signatures of past pathogen exposure could be identified by cataloging public T cell receptors. Using immunosequencing, the study profiled T cell repertoires from about 620 subjects and related those repertoires to cytomegalovirus serostatus. Along with the approximately 700-subject first cohort, a separate validation cohort of over 90 different subjects was used. The study combined high-throughput TCR immunosequencing, statistical association of individual TCRs with disease status, and machine learning to predict cytomegalovirus infection status. In a later analysis, previously published TCR beta repertoires from some 640 donors were re-analyzed and high-resolution HLA genotyping was added so that TCR occurrence patterns could be studied. In the later analysis, no new phenotypic data were used to find candidate immune exposures; instead, reliance was placed on TCR beta sequences and their occurrence across donors. An earlier analysis of 587 of the donors applied high-throughput TCR beta sequencing to assess whether each TCR beta V gene segment acted as functional or pseudogenic. Donor age, sex, ethnicity and CMV serostatus were compiled alongside the repertoire data. In a later genetic analysis, genome-wide SNP genotypes for about 65% of the roughly 700 donors were used, and that subset was treated as a discovery cohort. All discovery cohort repertoires had been generated on a single sequencing platform. Both class I and class II loci were covered by HLA typing, at four-digit resolution. Typing coverage varied by locus: about 620-630 donors for A, B, C, DRB1 and DQB1; about 520 for DQA1; about 570 for DPA1; roughly 450 for DPB1. Several DR-DQ haplotypes were treated as single units for association and clustering because of strong linkage in the cohort. On average, around 230,000 unique TCR beta nucleotide sequences were sequenced per donor among roughly 430 genotyped donors of the cohort, with 15% to 20% of those sequences being non-productive.

Libraries were built with the immunoSEQ multiplex PCR assay. For the multiplex PCR, a mixture combining 60 forward primers for TCR Vbeta segments and 13 reverse primers for TCR Jbeta segments was used. Amplification of the CDR3 region of rearranged TCR beta genes was performed with a multiplex PCR assay on genomic DNA. On the Illumina HiSeq System, the amplified TCR beta libraries were sequenced as 87-base-pair reads. The study's own analysis went as follows. A later analysis counted 75 million to 100 million unique TCR beta chains across the 650 to 700 repertoires, and 9.5 million to 11 million of these chains were shared by at least two donors. Raw reads were error-corrected and collapsed into unique sequences by a nearest-neighbor algorithm in which closely related sequences were merged to remove PCR and sequencing errors. V, D and J gene segments were assigned by aligning CDR3 sequences to IMGT reference sequences. For a sequence to be retained, a match of at least six nucleotides to both a V gene segment and a J gene segment was required. Rearrangements were called productive when the CDR3 lacked stop codons and stayed in frame with V and J; all others were non-productive. Following IMGT convention, CDR3 was defined as the stretch from the second conserved V-encoded cysteine to the conserved J-encoded phenylalanine. The earlier analysis of 500 to 600 of the donors excluded sequences that lacked an unambiguous match to a single V gene segment. An earlier analysis of 500 to 600 of the donors classified V segments as functional when productive rearrangements were above 56.7% and as segregating when the standard deviation between donors was above 5%. A statistical classification framework was developed to diagnose cytomegalovirus status using the catalog of TCR beta chain sequences. In a later analysis, TCR nucleotide sequences were compared against IMGT/GENE-DB human TR gene sequences so that V and J genes could be assigned. Using the TCRdist pipeline, a later analysis assigned CDR3 sequences along with most-parsimonious VDJ recombination scenarios. In a later analysis, each TCR beta chain was defined by its CDR3 amino acid sequence together with its V-gene family, and reads lacking a unique V-gene family were excluded. A later analysis removed roughly 590 highly shared, low-generation-probability nucleotide sequences to deal with suspected cross-contamination and a sequencing artifact. A later analysis calculated a clonal expansion index for each public chain from normalized within-repertoire ranks of inferred template counts. In a later analysis, generation probabilities were computed with a VDJ recombination model fitted to out-of-frame rearrangements, and the resulting probabilities were checked against IGoR. Hypergeometric tests were used in a later analysis to score TCR-TCR, TCR-HLA and TCR-CMV co-occurrence, with a repertoire-size bias correction applied to the TCR pairs. A later analysis estimated false discovery rates by permuting HLA or CMV assignments 20 times. In a later analysis, co-occurring TCRs were grouped using DBSCAN, with TCRdist sequence similarity added in when clustering inside HLA-allele-positive subsets. Repertoires with fewer than 30,000 or more than 120,000 public chains, plus five repertoires with anomalous nucleotide sharing, were excluded from co-occurrence clustering. Drawn from immuneACCESS, this table holds only the in-frame rearrangements with V and J called that TCRdb kept. Clones are partly lost; checked studies trace under half to an unresolved V gene and leave the rest unexplained. For V, J and clone size, that table is used; D and trimming come from the DNA. This sample comprises some 150,000 clones, 55% to 75% of them detected only once. The ten biggest clones cover about 4.4% of the sample.

The cohort was made up of 666 healthy bone marrow donors. Cohort members were all nominally healthy when sampled, although unrecorded immune exposures were likely present. The donor was CMV seropositive and belonged to the group of 250 to 300 seropositive cohort members. A peripheral blood sample was provided by each donor, and peripheral blood mononuclear cells were used for TCR beta sequencing. The Qiagen DNeasy Blood Extraction Kit was used to extract genomic DNA from the blood cell samples. The CDR3 runs 14 amino acids, cysteine and phenylalanine included. Only CDR3 DNA remains: 42 bases, in frame from the first base. CDR1 and CDR2 (SNHLY, FYNNEI) derive from the germline V gene. Unmatched junction bases come to 7, with V trimmed by 7 bases and J by 4 bases. What the study reported, not specific to this receptor: In a later analysis, HLA-associated TCR beta chains were found to be more clonally expanded and to have lower generation probabilities than equally common non-associated chains. Because counts were too low, roughly 16 rarely observed V segments, including chromosome 9 orphons, were left out of the earlier analysis of about 500 of the donors. Because some donors lacked HLA typing at each locus, the association tests relied only on the typed subset. An association between a missense DCLRE1C variant and V-gene and J-gene trimming of TCR beta chains was found in a later genetic analysis and replicated in an independent cohort. According to a later analysis, most CMV-associated TCR beta chains appeared to be HLA-restricted, and the HLA associations seemed to be driven largely by CMV exposure. In a later genetic analysis, fewer N-insertions in productive TCRs were reported among donors in an Asian-associated ancestry cluster than the approximately 670-donor mean. The presence/absence analyses assumed that sequencing depth was roughly uniform across donors, and that assumption may not be true. The study listed 150 to 200 TCR beta chains as associated with cytomegalovirus. Because the 87-base-pair reads could not distinguish some IMGT-functional V segments, including TRBV6-2 and TRBV6-3, those segments were excluded. An earlier analysis of approximately 530 of the donors showed that most TCR beta V segments appeared in productive rearrangements either about 87% or about 30% of the time, which broadly matched IMGT annotations. According to the authors, the approach could potentially be generalized to other disease states and immunological phenotypes. Cytomegalovirus status was reported to be diagnosed by the classifier with high specificity and sensitivity in both the original and validation cohorts. Across donors, most TCR sequences were observed very rarely, whereas some public TCRs were present in many individuals. At a false discovery rate of 0.05, a later analysis linked 15,000 to 20,000 TCR beta sequences to specific HLA alleles. A further reported finding was that TCR beta sequences accurately predicted the HLA-A and HLA-B alleles for most subjects in the first cohort. Only TCR beta chains were sequenced in this cohort, and the absence of alpha or paired-chain data limited detectable features. When HLA alleles, especially DR and DQ, strongly co-occurred, attributing TCR associations to individual alleles was difficult. A cluster of highly shared sequence variants was judged likely to represent a technical artifact of the sequencing pipeline. For the cohort, immune exposure information was limited to CMV serostatus. Correlated functional status among segregating V segments might be attributable to linkage disequilibrium, but an unknown experimental factor could not be ruled out. A later analysis found that TCR association rates varied across HLA loci, with DRB1 alleles showing the most associated TCRs and HLA-C alleles the fewest. According to a later analysis, parvovirus B19, influenza, CMV and Epstein-Barr virus appeared linked to several top co-occurrence clusters. Three of the identified cytomegalovirus-associated TCR beta chains were confirmed in vitro to be specific for cytomegalovirus antigens.

This clonotype was sampled from a man aged 50-59 years in good health and CMV-seropositive. This chain is built from TRBV2 and TRBJ1-3; 7 middle bases align to TRBD1. Sequencing used PBMCs. The sequence in DNA is TGTGCCAGCACCTCATCGGGACAGGGAAACACCATATATTTT. This encodes CASTSSGQGNTIYF.